The 6 T cell receptor beta chains below come from one sample, sequenced in a study of T cell responses to AZD1222 COVID-19 vaccine. Sequencing was performed with immunoSEQ multiplex PCR; in TCRdb, only in-frame clones are kept and a portion is missing. Counted here are 90,000 to 120,000 clones, around 89% occurring once; the ten biggest clones make up 6% to 7%. This material consisted of peripheral blood, taken on day 0 of AZD1222 vaccination. The receptors were gathered from an adult in good health.

This chain connects TRBV29-1 to TRBJ2-1, with D unclear. The CDR3 is made up of 9 amino acids. CDR1 and CDR2 from the germline V gene are SQVTM and ANQGSEA. V was shortened by 4 bases and J by 9 bases, with 4 bases between the two germline ends. This CDR3 reads CSVGGEQFF. The CDR3 DNA is TGCAGCGTTGGGGGTGAGCAGTTCTTC.

J is TRBJ2-3 and V is TRBV5-1, with 7 bases matching TRBD1. The J segment lost 2 bases and the V segment lost 3 bases, leaving 9 bases of the junction unmatched. Germline lookup yields CDR1 SGHRS and CDR2 YFSETQ. CDR3 size: 16 residues. In DNA, the CDR3 is TGCGCCAGCAGCTCCGGACAGGCCCACCTCACAGATACGCAGTATTTT. Protein: CASSSGQAHLTDTQYF.

This clone showed up just once. The chain has TRBV9 and TRBJ1-1; a possible D gene is TRBD1 (6 bases). This CDR3 is 14 amino acids long. V shed 3 bases and J shed 1 base, with 10 bases lying between them. The germline gives CDR1 SGDLS, CDR2 YYNGEE. The CDR3 region is CASSDRVGNTEAFF. In DNA form, the CDR3 reads TGTGCCAGCAGCGACAGGGTGGGGAACACTGAAGCTTTCTTT.

The chain recombines TRBV27 with TRBJ2-1; 7 bases are shared with TRBD2. The ends lost 1 base at V and 1 base at J; junction bases unmatched: 4. Germline V gene sequence: CDR1 MNHEY, CDR2 SMNVEV (reference sequence). The CDR3 is 16 amino acids. The DNA for the CDR3 is TGTGCCAGCAGTTTATTGCGGGAGAGGTCCTACAATGAGCAGTTCTTC. Amino acid sequence: CASSLLRERSYNEQFF.

This chain uses TRBV24-1 with TRBJ2-5; 7 bases align to TRBD1. CDR3 length: 16 residues. CDR1 and CDR2 from the germline V gene are KGHDR and SFDVKD. V was clipped by 3 bases and J by 0 bases; unmatched bases: 6. In nucleotides, the CDR3 is TGTGCCACCAGTGATCCCACAGGGGTACACCAAGAGACCCAGTACTTC. Encoded protein: CATSDPTGVHQETQYF.

V gene TRBV19 combines with J gene TRBJ1-1; 10 bases are a match to TRBD1. Germline V gene sequence: CDR1 LNHDA, CDR2 SQIVND (reference sequence). The CDR3 runs to 15 residues. V shed 7 bases and J 1 base; nucleotides not matched to a gene: 6. This CDR3 is CASKGGDRGNTEAFF. DNA of the CDR3: TGTGCCAGTAAGGGCGGGGACAGGGGGAACACTGAAGCTTTCTTT.